Listed below are T cell receptor beta chains from one sample, sequenced in a study of CD8 T cells in Susac syndrome. Each CDR3 protein gets one entry after TCRdb re-called the immunoSEQ multiplex PCR reads with MiXCR. The repertoire includes approximately 170,000 distinct CDR3 sequences, less than 95% of them detected once, and 0.085% to 0.095% sits in the top ten. Sequencing input: CD4+ T cells from PBMCs. These receptors were obtained from a human donor with multiple sclerosis. The CDR3 runs from the conserved cysteine through the conserved F or W. The D gene is left open where the match is weak. Only part of the rows carry a size: once, few, many, or a class if the clone is expanded.

J,D,size,length,V,CDR3,DNA
TRBJ1-1,NA,NA,16,TRBV4-2,CASSPRGGRENTEAFF,TGTGCCAGCAGCCCACGTGGGGGTAGAGAGAACACTGAAGCTTTCTTT
TRBJ1-1,NA,few,13,TRBV7-9,CASSVWGVAEAFF,TGTGCCAGCAGCGTATGGGGGGTCGCTGAAGCTTTCTTT
TRBJ2-4,NA,NA,14,TRBV28,CASSFTSSPNIQYF,TGTGCCAGCAGTTTCACTTCGAGTCCCAACATTCAGTACTTC
TRBJ2-3,NA,NA,14,TRBV20-1,CSANERIWTDTQYF,TGCAGTGCTAACGAAAGGATTTGGACAGATACGCAGTATTTT
TRBJ2-6,NA,NA,16,TRBV4-3,CASSQDYSSGANVLTF,TGCGCCAGCAGCCAAGATTATAGCTCTGGGGCCAACGTCCTGACTTTC
TRBJ2-3,TRBD2,NA,17,TRBV5-6,CASSLVVAGGRTDTQYF,TGTGCCAGCAGCTTGGTTGTAGCGGGAGGACGGACAGATACGCAGTATTTT
TRBJ1-4,TRBD1,NA,13,TRBV19,CASQGQAYEKLFF,TGTGCCAGTCAGGGACAGGCGTATGAAAAACTGTTTTTT
TRBJ2-5,NA,NA,13,TRBV7-2,CASSAVRSGTQYF,TGTGCCAGCAGCGCTGTTCGAAGCGGGACCCAGTACTTC
TRBJ1-2,NA,NA,13,TRBV12-3/TRBV12-4,CASSFLGVYGYTF,TGTGCCAGCAGTTTCCTTGGAGTATATGGCTACACCTTC
TRBJ2-6,TRBD1,NA,17,TRBV6-5,CASSYGTGASGANVLTF,TGTGCCAGCAGTTACGGGACAGGGGCCTCTGGGGCCAACGTCCTGACTTTC
TRBJ2-3,NA,NA,14,TRBV4-2,CASSQDLVGDTQYF,TGTGCCAGCAGCCAAGATTTAGTCGGAGATACGCAGTATTTT
TRBJ1-3,NA,NA,15,TRBV6-5,CASSYSGGGGNTIYF,TGTGCCAGCAGTTACTCAGGGGGAGGAGGGAACACCATATATTTT
TRBJ2-3,NA,NA,15,TRBV4-3,CASSQGDSLIDTQYF,TGCGCCAGCAGCCAAGGAGACAGCCTAATAGATACGCAGTATTTT
TRBJ2-5,NA,NA,14,TRBV3-1,CASSRNPRGETQYF,TGTGCCAGCAGCCGGAACCCCAGAGGGGAGACCCAGTACTTC
TRBJ2-1,TRBD2,NA,17,TRBV7-8,CASSSRLSAGGGGEQFF,TGTGCCAGCAGCTCGAGGTTGTCGGCGGGAGGCGGTGGAGAGCAGTTCTTC
TRBJ1-1,TRBD1,NA,16,TRBV6-6,CASSTGTGGMGTEAFF,TGTGCCAGCAGCACCGGGACAGGGGGCATGGGCACTGAAGCTTTCTTT
TRBJ2-5,NA,once,13,TRBV24-1,CATSDPYQETQYF,TGTGCCACCAGTGACCCGTACCAAGAGACCCAGTACTTC
TRBJ1-4,NA,NA,12,TRBV5-1,CASRRENEKLFF,TGCGCCAGCCGGAGGGAGAATGAAAAACTGTTTTTT
TRBJ1-5,TRBD1,NA,14,TRBV25-1,CASQGTGRIQPQHF,TGTGCCAGCCAAGGGACAGGGAGGATCCAGCCCCAGCATTTT
TRBJ2-5,TRBD2,once,17,TRBV27,CASSPGRGLAGQETQYF,TGTGCCAGCAGTCCAGGGAGGGGACTAGCGGGGCAAGAGACCCAGTACTTC
TRBJ2-3,NA,NA,12,TRBV20-1,CSARDRSDTQYF,TGCAGTGCTAGAGATCGATCTGATACGCAGTATTTT
TRBJ1-3,TRBD1,NA,13,TRBV12-3/TRBV12-4,CATRGQGRNTIYF,TGTGCCACCAGGGGACAGGGGAGAAACACCATATATTTT
TRBJ2-3,TRBD1,NA,16,TRBV20-1,CSASDSGGRFTDTQYF,TGCAGTGCTAGTGACTCAGGGGGCCGTTTTACAGATACGCAGTATTTT
TRBJ1-2,TRBD1,NA,13,TRBV20-1,CSAMTGVGYGYTF,TGCAGTGCTATGACAGGGGTCGGCTATGGCTACACCTTC
TRBJ1-2,NA,NA,15,TRBV11-1,CASSLAPEFPYGYTF,TGTGCCAGCAGCTTAGCGCCGGAGTTTCCCTATGGCTACACCTTC
TRBJ1-5,TRBD1,NA,13,TRBV10-3,CAIRDREDQPQHF,TGTGCCATCAGGGACAGGGAGGATCAGCCCCAGCATTTT
TRBJ1-5,NA,NA,14,TRBV28,CASRDRGPNQPQHF,TGTGCCAGCAGAGATAGGGGCCCCAATCAGCCCCAGCATTTT
TRBJ2-2,NA,NA,13,TRBV5-4,CASSSRSEEELFF,TGTGCCAGCAGCTCCCGATCGGAGGAGGAGCTGTTTTTT
TRBJ2-5,TRBD1,NA,14,TRBV29-1,CSVLPGDSRETQYF,TGCAGCGTCCTACCAGGGGACAGTAGAGAGACCCAGTACTTC
TRBJ1-1,TRBD1,once,15,TRBV4-2,CASSQDRTGDTEAFF,TGTGCCAGCAGCCAGGACCGGACAGGGGACACTGAAGCTTTCTTT
TRBJ1-2,NA,NA,14,TRBV3-1,CASSEPGDARGYTF,TGTGCCAGCAGCGAACCGGGGGACGCACGGGGCTACACCTTC
TRBJ2-3,NA,NA,12,TRBV20-1,CSAVRRLDTQYF,TGCAGTGCTGTCCGACGACTAGATACGCAGTATTTT
TRBJ1-5,NA,NA,13,TRBV6-6,CASSWVPSQPQHF,TGTGCCAGCAGTTGGGTCCCCTCTCAGCCCCAGCATTTT
TRBJ2-3,TRBD2,NA,16,TRBV5-1,CASSPGLAASTDTQYF,TGTGCCAGCAGCCCGGGGCTAGCGGCTAGCACAGATACGCAGTATTTT
TRBJ1-5,NA,NA,14,TRBV19,CASSIGASNQPQHF,TGTGCCAGTAGTATTGGAGCGAGCAATCAGCCCCAGCATTTT